This T cell receptor beta chain was identified during a study of T-cell reconstitution after alpha-beta-depleted transplantation in children. General study findings and limits: The main origin of T-cell counts and diversity one year after transplant was newly produced T cells. Surviving recipient T cells and thymic progenitors produced the high day-60 TCRbeta diversity seen in some patients. Expanded graft clones numbering several hundred reportedly gave rise to alpha-beta T cells about two months after transplant.

Of note for this clonotype: The antigen remains unidentified.

CDR3 size: 15 residues. Germline V gene data show CDR1 as MNHEY and CDR2 as SVGAGI. V shed 4 bases and J shed 0 bases, with 13 bases lying between them. Unique molecular identifiers were incorporated into the prepared TCRbeta library. TCRdb reprocessed the PCR reads with MiXCR, giving one entry per CDR3 protein. This table holds over 200,000 distinct CDR3 sequences, roughly 8.1% found once. This receptor was identified in a male patient between 2 and 10 years old who had a stem cell transplant for acute myeloid leukemia, so the T cells may come from the graft donor. The J gene is TRBJ2-7, the V gene TRBV6-5, with D possibly being TRBD1 or TRBD2 (5 bases each). Sequenced here: PBMCs, mostly from graft donor cells, sampled 360 days after TCRalphabeta/CD19-depleted stem cell transplant. The DNA of the CDR3 is TGTGCCAGCAGTTCCGGGACGGGGAGCTCCTACGAGCAGTACGTC. This translates into CASSSGTGSSYEQYV.